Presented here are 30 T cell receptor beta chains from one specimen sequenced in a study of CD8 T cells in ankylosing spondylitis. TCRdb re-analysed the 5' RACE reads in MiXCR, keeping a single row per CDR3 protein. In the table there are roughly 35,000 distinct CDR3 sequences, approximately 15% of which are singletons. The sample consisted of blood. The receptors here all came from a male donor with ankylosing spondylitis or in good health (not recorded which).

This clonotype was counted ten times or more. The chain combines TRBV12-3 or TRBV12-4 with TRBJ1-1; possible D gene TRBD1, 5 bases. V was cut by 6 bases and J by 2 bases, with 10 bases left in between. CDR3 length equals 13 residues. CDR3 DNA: TGTGCCAGCAGCATGACAGAAAACACTGAAGCTTTCTTT. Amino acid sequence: CASSMTENTEAFF.

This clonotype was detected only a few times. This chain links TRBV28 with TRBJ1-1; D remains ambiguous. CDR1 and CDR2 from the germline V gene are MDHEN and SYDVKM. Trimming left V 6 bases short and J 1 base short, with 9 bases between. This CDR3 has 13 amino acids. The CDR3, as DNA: TGTGCCAGCAGCCCGGTACCGAACACTGAAGCTTTCTTT. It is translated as CASSPVPNTEAFF.

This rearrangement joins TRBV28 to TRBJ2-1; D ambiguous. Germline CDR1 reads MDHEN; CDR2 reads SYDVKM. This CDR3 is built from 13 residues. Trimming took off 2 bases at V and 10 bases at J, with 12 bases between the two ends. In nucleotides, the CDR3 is TGTGCCAGCAGTTTAGTTGGCCTTTACGAGCAGTTCTTC. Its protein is CASSLVGLYEQFF. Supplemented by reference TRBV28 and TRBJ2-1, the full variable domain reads DVKVTQSSRYLVKRTGEKVFLECVQDMDHENMFWYRQDPGLGLRLIYFSYDVKMKEKGDIPEGYSVSREKKERFSLILESASTNQTSMYLCASSLVGLYEQFFGPGTRLTVL.

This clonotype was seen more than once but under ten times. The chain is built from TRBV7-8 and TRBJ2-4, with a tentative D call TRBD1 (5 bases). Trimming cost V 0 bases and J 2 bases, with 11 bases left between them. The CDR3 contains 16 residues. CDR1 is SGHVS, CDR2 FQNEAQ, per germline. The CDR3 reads CASSLALQGTKNIQYF. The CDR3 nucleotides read TGTGCCAGCAGCTTAGCGTTGCAGGGAACCAAAAACATTCAGTACTTC.

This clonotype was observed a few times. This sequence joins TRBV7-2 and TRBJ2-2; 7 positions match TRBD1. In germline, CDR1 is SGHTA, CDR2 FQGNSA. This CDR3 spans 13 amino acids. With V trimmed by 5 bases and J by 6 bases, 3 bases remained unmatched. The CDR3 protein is CASSPRGPGELFF. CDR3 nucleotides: TGTGCCAGCAGCCCGAGGGGGCCCGGGGAGCTGTTTTTT.

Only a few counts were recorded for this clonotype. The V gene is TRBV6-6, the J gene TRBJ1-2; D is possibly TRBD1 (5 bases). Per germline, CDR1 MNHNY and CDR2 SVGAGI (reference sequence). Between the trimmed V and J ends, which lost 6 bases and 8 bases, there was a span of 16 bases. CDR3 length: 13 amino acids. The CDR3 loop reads CASSSTGADGYTF. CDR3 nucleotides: TGTGCCAGCAGCTCGACCGGGGCCGACGGCTACACCTTC.

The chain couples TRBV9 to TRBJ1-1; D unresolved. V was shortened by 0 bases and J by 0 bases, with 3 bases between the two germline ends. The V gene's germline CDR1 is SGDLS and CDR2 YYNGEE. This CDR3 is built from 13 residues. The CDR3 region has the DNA TGTGCCAGCAGCGTAGGAATGAACACTGAAGCTTTCTTT. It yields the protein CASSVGMNTEAFF.

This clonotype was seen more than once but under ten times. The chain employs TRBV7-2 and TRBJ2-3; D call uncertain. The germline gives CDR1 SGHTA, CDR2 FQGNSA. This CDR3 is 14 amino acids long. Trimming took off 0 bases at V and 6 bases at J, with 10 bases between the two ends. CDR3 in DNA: TGTGCCAGCAGCTTAGCGGTCCAGCTTGATACGCAGTATTTT. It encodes CASSLAVQLDTQYF.

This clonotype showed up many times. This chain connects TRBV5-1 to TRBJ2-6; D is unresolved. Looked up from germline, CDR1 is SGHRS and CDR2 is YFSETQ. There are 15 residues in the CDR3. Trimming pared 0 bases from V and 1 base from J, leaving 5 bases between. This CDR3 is CASSLGGSGANVLTF. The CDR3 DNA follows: TGCGCCAGCAGCTTGGGGGGATCTGGGGCCAACGTCCTGACTTTC.

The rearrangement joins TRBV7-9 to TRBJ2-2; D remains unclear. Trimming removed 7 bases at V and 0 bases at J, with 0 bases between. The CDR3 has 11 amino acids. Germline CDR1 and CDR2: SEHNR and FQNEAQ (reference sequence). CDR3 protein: CASTNTGELFF. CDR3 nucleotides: TGTGCCAGCACGAACACCGGGGAGCTGTTTTTT.

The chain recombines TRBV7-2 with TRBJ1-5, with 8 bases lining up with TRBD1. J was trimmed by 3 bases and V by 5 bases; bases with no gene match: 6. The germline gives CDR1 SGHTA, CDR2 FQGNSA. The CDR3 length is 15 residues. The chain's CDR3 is CASSRDRGLNQPQHF. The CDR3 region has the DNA TGTGCCAGCAGCCGAGACAGGGGTCTCAATCAGCCCCAGCATTTT.

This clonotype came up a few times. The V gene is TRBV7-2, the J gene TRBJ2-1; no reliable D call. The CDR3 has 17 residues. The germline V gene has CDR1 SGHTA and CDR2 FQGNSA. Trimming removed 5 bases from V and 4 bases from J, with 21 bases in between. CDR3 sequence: CASSPRRETLSYNEQFF. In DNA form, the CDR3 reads TGTGCCAGCAGCCCACGAAGGGAAACCCTTTCATACAATGAGCAGTTCTTC.

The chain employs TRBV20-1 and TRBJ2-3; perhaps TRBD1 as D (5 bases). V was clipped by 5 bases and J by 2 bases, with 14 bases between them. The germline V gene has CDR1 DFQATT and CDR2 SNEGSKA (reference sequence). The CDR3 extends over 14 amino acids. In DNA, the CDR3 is TGCAGTGCTGGTGCCCGGACACTCACAGATACGCAGTATTTT. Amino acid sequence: CSAGARTLTDTQYF.

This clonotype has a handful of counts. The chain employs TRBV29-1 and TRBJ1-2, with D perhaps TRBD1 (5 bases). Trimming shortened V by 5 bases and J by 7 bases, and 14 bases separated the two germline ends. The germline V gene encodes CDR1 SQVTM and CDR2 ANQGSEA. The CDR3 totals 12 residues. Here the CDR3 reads CSVSGRDSGYTF. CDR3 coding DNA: TGCAGCGTTTCGGGACGGGACTCTGGCTACACCTTC.

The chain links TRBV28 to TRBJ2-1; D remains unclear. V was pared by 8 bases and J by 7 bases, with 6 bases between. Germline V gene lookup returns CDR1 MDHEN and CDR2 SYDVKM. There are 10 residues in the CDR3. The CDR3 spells CASLGNEQFF. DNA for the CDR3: TGTGCCAGCCTGGGTAATGAGCAGTTCTTC.

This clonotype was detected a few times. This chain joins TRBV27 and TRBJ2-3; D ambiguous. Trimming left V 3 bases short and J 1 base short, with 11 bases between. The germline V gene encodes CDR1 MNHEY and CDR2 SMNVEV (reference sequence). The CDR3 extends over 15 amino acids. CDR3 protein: CASSFRGRRTDTQYF. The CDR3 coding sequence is TGTGCCAGCAGTTTTCGAGGCAGACGCACAGATACGCAGTATTTT.

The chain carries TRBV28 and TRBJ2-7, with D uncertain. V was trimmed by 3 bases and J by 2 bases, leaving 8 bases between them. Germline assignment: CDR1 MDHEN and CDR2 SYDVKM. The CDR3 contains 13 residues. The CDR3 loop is CASSFNSPYEQYF. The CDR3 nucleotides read TGTGCCAGCAGTTTTAACAGTCCCTACGAGCAGTACTTC. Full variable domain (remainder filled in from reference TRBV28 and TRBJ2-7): DVKVTQSSRYLVKRTGEKVFLECVQDMDHENMFWYRQDPGLGLRLIYFSYDVKMKEKGDIPEGYSVSREKKERFSLILESASTNQTSMYLCASSFNSPYEQYFGPGTRLTVT.

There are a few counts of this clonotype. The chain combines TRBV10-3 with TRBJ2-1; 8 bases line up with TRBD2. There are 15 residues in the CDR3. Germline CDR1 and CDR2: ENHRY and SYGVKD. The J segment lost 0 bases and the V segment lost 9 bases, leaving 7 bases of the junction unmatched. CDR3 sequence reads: CAMSGGGLSYNEQFF. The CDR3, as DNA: TGTGCCATGTCGGGGGGGGGCCTCTCCTACAATGAGCAGTTCTTC.

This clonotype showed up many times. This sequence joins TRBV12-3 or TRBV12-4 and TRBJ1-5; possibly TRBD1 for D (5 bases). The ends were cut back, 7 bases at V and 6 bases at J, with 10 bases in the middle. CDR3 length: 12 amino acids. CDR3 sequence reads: CASTRGGQPQHF. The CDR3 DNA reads TGTGCCAGCACTCGGGGGGGTCAGCCCCAGCATTTT.

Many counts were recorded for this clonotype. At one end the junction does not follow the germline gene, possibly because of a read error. The CDR3 DNA reads TGCAGTGCTAGACCTCCAGACAGGGCCGATCCGAAGGTCTTC. Its protein product is CSARPPDRADPKVF. J is TRBJ1-2 and V is TRBV20-1; 7 bases match TRBD1. The CDR3 consists of 14 residues. Germline V gene lookup returns CDR1 DFQATT and CDR2 SNEGSKA (reference sequence).

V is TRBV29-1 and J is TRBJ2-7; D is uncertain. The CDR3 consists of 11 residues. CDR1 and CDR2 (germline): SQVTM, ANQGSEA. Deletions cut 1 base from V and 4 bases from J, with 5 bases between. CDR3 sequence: CSVEVGYEQYF. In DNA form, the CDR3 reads TGCAGCGTTGAAGTTGGGTACGAGCAGTACTTC.

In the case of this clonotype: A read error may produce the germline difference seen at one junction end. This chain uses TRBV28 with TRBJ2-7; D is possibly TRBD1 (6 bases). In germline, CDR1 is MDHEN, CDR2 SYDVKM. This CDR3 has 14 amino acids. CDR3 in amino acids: CASSMTGRLYGQYF. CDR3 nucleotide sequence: TGTGCCAGCAGTATGACAGGCCGGCTTTACGGGCAGTACTTC.

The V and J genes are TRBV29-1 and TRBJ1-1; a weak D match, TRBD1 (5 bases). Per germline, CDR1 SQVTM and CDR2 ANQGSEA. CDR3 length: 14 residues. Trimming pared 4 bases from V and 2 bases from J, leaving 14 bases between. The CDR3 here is CSVVRGFPNTEAFF. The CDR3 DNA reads TGCAGCGTTGTTCGGGGGTTCCCAAACACTGAAGCTTTCTTT.

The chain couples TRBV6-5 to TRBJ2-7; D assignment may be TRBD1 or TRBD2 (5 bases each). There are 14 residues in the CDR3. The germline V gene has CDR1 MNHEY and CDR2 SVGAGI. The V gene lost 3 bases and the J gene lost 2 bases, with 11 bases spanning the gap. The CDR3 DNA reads TGTGCCAGCAGTTATCGGGGCGTGGCCTACGAGCAGTACTTC. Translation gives CASSYRGVAYEQYF.

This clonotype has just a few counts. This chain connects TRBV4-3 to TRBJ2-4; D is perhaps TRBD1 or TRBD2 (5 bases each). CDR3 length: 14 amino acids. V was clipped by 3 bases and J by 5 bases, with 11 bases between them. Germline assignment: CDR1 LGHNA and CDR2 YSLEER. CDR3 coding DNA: TGCGCCAGCAGCCAGCGAGGGGCCGAAAACATTCAGTACTTC. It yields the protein CASSQRGAENIQYF.

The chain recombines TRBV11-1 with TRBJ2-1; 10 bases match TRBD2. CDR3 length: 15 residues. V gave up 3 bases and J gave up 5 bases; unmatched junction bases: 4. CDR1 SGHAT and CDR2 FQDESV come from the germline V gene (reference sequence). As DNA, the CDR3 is TGTGCCAGCAGCTTGGGACTAGCGATGAACAATGAGCAGTTCTTC. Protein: CASSLGLAMNNEQFF. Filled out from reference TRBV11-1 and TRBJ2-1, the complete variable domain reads EAEVAQSPRYKITEKSQAVAFWCDPISGHATLYWYRQILGQGPELLVQFQDESVVDDSQLPKDRFSAERLKGVDSTLKIQPAELGDSAMYLCASSLGLAMNNEQFFGPGTRLTVL.

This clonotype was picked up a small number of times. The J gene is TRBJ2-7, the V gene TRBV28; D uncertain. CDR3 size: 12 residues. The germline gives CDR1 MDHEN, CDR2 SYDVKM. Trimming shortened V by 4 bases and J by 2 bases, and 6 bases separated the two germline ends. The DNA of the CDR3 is TGTGCCAGCAGTTATGACACCTACGAGCAGTACGTC. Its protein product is CASSYDTYEQYV.

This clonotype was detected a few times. As DNA, the CDR3 is TGCGCCAGCAGCCAAGATGGGCCCAGGGGGCACGGGGTAGCTTTCTTT. This sequence encodes CASSQDGPRGHGVAFF. The chain uses TRBV4-1 and TRBJ1-1; 8 bases align to TRBD1. Unmatched junction bases numbered 13, after V lost 0 bases and J lost 10 bases. The CDR3 consists of 16 residues. Germline V gene sequence: CDR1 MGHRA, CDR2 YSYEKL.

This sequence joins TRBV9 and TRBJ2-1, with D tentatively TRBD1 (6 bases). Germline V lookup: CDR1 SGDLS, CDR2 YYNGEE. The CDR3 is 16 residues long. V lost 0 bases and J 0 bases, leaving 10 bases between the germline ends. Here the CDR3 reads CASSVVGGSSYNEQFF. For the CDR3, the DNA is TGTGCCAGCAGCGTAGTTGGGGGCTCCTCCTACAATGAGCAGTTCTTC. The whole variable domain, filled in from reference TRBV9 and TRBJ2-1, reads DSGVTQTPKHLITATGQRVTLRCSPRSGDLSVYWYQQSLDQGLQFLIQYYNGEERAKGNILERFSAQQFPDLHSELNLSSLELGDSALYFCASSVVGGSSYNEQFFGPGTRLTVL.

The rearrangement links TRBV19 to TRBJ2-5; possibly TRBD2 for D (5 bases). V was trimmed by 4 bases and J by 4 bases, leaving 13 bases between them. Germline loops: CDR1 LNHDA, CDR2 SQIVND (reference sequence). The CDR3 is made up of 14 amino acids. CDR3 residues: CASSTGTSSETQYF. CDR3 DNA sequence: TGTGCCAGTAGTACCGGCACTAGTTCAGAGACCCAGTACTTC. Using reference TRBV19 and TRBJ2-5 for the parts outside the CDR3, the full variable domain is DGGITQSPKYLFRKEGQNVTLSCEQNLNHDAMYWYRQDPGQGLRLIYYSQIVNDFQKGDIAEGYSVSREKKESFPLTVTSAQKNPTAFYLCASSTGTSSETQYFGPGTRLLVL.